These 25 T cell receptor beta chains were sequenced from one sample in a study of T cell responses to AZD1222 COVID-19 vaccine. The data were produced by immunoSEQ multiplex PCR, yet TCRdb's version contains in-frame clones alone and is incomplete. The profile covers roughly 66,000 clones, with 84% appearing a single time and around 7.3% taken by the ten largest. The specimen comprised peripheral blood, sampled on day 0 of AZD1222 vaccination. Source of these receptors: an adult in good health.

This clone was detected a few times. The chain joins TRBV20-1 to TRBJ1-2; D may be TRBD1 (6 bases). The V gene's germline CDR1 is DFQATT and CDR2 SNEGSKA (reference sequence). The V end lost 3 bases, the J end lost 0 bases, and 14 bases lay between the germline ends. CDR3 size: 15 residues. CDR3 amino acids: CSASARGGTNYGYTF. The CDR3 DNA reads TGCAGTGCTAGTGCTAGGGGGGGCACTAACTATGGCTACACCTTC.

The chain combines TRBV6-5 with TRBJ2-2; the D gene is possibly TRBD1 (5 bases). Germline loops: CDR1 MNHEY, CDR2 SVGAGI. This CDR3 contains 16 residues. With 2 bases removed from V and 3 bases from J, the gap between germline ends came to 13 bases. CDR3 DNA: TGTGCCAGCAGTTACATGACAGCCGATGACACCGGGGAGCTGTTTTTT. Its translation is CASSYMTADDTGELFF.

J is TRBJ2-2 and V is TRBV21-1; whether TRBD1, the table's D call, matches the DNA was not checked. TRBV21-1 is termed a pseudogene. There are 16 residues in the CDR3. The CDR3 nucleotides are TGTGCCAGCATTAATACGCAGGGGGCGGGGACCGGGGAGCTGTTTTTT. Protein sequence: CASINTQGAGTGELFF.

The V call is TRBV25-1, the J call TRBJ1-6, with D unclear. V gave up 0 bases and J gave up 5 bases, with 5 bases separating them. The germline CDR1 and CDR2 sequences are MGHDK and SYGVNS. This CDR3 spans 14 amino acids. The CDR3 coding sequence is TGTGCCAGCAGTGAATACGGGGATAATTCACCCCTCCACTTT. It encodes CASSEYGDNSPLHF. Based on the CDR3 plus reference TRBV25-1 and TRBJ1-6, the full variable domain is EADIYQTPRYLVIGTGKKITLECSQTMGHDKMYWYQQDPGMELHLIHYSYGVNSTEKGDLSSESTVSRIRTEHFPLTLESARPSHTSQYLCASSEYGDNSPLHFGNGTRLTVT.

This sequence joins TRBV3-1 (or the pseudogene TRBV3-2) and TRBJ1-2; weak D call: TRBD1 (6 bases). This CDR3 spans 15 amino acids. Between the trimmed V and J ends, which lost 0 bases and 8 bases, there was a span of 16 bases. CDR1 is LGHDT, CDR2 YNNKEL, per germline (reference sequence). The CDR3 reads CASSQEAGGLRGYTF. In nucleotides, the CDR3 is TGTGCCAGCAGCCAAGAAGCCGGGGGCCTTCGCGGCTACACCTTC.

This clone was counted between two and nine times. The V and J genes are TRBV6-2 or TRBV6-3 and TRBJ1-5; D not certain. Deletions cut 6 bases from V and 7 bases from J, with 7 bases between. This CDR3 comprises 11 residues. Per the germline V gene, CDR1 is MNHEY and CDR2 is SVGEGT. For the CDR3, the DNA is TGTGCCAGCAGCCACGGGCAGCCCCAGCATTTT. Its translation: CASSHGQPQHF.

The rearrangement joins TRBV15 to TRBJ1-2, with a possible D match to TRBD1 (5 bases). Per the germline V gene, CDR1 is LNHNV and CDR2 is YYDKDF (reference sequence). CDR3 length equals 15 residues. Trimming cost V 5 bases and J 5 bases, with 18 bases left between them. CDR3 nucleotides: TGTGCCACCAGCCAGACAGCTCACTATCCATATGGCTACACCTTC. This encodes CATSQTAHYPYGYTF.

The CDR3 DNA is TGTGCCAGCAGCCCTCGCGCGTCAAGTAGGCCGGCTCAGCCCCAGCATTTT. Its translation is CASSPRASSRPAQPQHF. This chain links TRBV6-2 or TRBV6-3 with TRBJ1-5; no definite D call. This CDR3 has 17 amino acids. V was cut by 6 bases and J by 6 bases, with 24 bases left in between. CDR1 and CDR2 from the germline V gene are MNHEY and SVGEGT.

V and J are TRBV9 and TRBJ1-1, with TRBD1 as a possible D gene (5 bases). V was trimmed by 3 bases and J by 3 bases, leaving 12 bases between them. The CDR3 sequence is 14 residues long. CDR1 is SGDLS, CDR2 YYNGEE, per germline. CDR3 protein: CASSAGHQYTEAFF. The CDR3, as DNA: TGTGCCAGCAGCGCCGGACACCAGTACACTGAAGCTTTCTTT.

The rearrangement links TRBV4-3 to TRBJ1-1; no clear D. CDR1 is LGHNA and CDR2 is YSLEER in the germline V gene. The CDR3 is made up of 11 amino acids. V lost 6 bases and J lost 5, with 7 bases in between. For the CDR3, the DNA is TGCGCCAGCAGGTCGCTAACTGAAGCTTTCTTT. This encodes CASRSLTEAFF.

CDR3 sequence (DNA): TGTGCCAGCAGCCTCAGGACCTCTGGAAACACCATATATTTT. Protein: CASSLRTSGNTIYF. The rearrangement uses TRBV11-2 and TRBJ1-3; D is unresolved. The CDR3 consists of 14 residues. Trimming pared 5 bases from V and 0 bases from J, leaving 8 bases between. Per the germline V gene, CDR1 is SGHAT and CDR2 is FQNNGV.

This chain uses TRBV6-2 or TRBV6-3 with TRBJ2-1; TRBD2 agrees at 7 bases. J lost 7 bases, V lost 2 bases, and 14 bases had no gene match. Germline assignment: CDR1 MNHEY and CDR2 SVGEGT. The CDR3 is made up of 17 amino acids. The DNA of the CDR3 is TGTGCCAGCAGTTACGGGGTCGGGCGGGGGAGAAGGAATGAGCAGTTCTTC. Amino acid sequence: CASSYGVGRGRRNEQFF.

This chain links TRBV25-1 with TRBJ1-3; 9 bases agree with TRBD1. CDR1 is MGHDK and CDR2 is SYGVNS in the germline V gene. CDR3 length: 15 amino acids. Unmatched junction bases numbered 2, after V lost 3 bases and J lost 2 bases. The CDR3 sequence: CASSDRQGAGNTIYF. The CDR3 nucleotides are TGTGCCAGCAGTGATCGACAGGGGGCTGGAAACACCATATATTTT. Drawing the rest from reference TRBV25-1 and TRBJ1-3, the complete variable domain is EADIYQTPRYLVIGTGKKITLECSQTMGHDKMYWYQQDPGMELHLIHYSYGVNSTEKGDLSSESTVSRIRTEHFPLTLESARPSHTSQYLCASSDRQGAGNTIYFGEGSWLTVV.

This sequence joins TRBV5-1 and TRBJ1-2; weak D call: TRBD1 (6 bases). Deletions cut 4 bases from V and 2 bases from J, with 15 bases between. The CDR3 length is 15 residues. Germline CDR1 reads SGHRS; CDR2 reads YFSETQ. CDR3 sequence: CASSEQGSHNYGYTF. The CDR3 DNA is TGCGCCAGCAGCGAACAGGGTTCGCACAACTATGGCTACACCTTC.

On this clone: This sample also contains other DNA sequences that code for the same CDR3. The V call is TRBV5-1, the J call TRBJ1-5, with D uncertain. CDR3 length: 14 amino acids. V lost 7 bases and J 1 base, leaving 12 bases between the germline ends. Germline CDR1 and CDR2: SGHRS and YFSETQ. CDR3 sequence (DNA): TGCGCCAGCTCCTTGGACGGGAGCAATCAGCCCCAGCATTTT. Translating gives CASSLDGSNQPQHF.

This clone has just a few counts. The chain employs TRBV5-8 and TRBJ2-5; D is undetermined. The length of the CDR3 is 11 residues. Trimming removed 4 bases from V and 7 bases from J, with 8 bases in between. In germline, CDR1 is SGHTS, CDR2 YDEGEE. Written as DNA, the CDR3 is TGTGCCAGCAGCACGCTCGGGACCCAGTACTTC. Translation gives CASSTLGTQYF.

This chain links TRBV7-2 with TRBJ2-7, with D hard to call. Trimming pared 5 bases from V and 6 bases from J, leaving 14 bases between. Per germline, CDR1 SGHTA and CDR2 FQGNSA. The CDR3 runs 13 residues. CDR3 sequence reads: CASSPTPIREQYF. The CDR3 bases are TGTGCCAGCAGCCCTACCCCAATTCGCGAGCAGTACTTC. The full variable domain, rest sourced from reference TRBV7-2 and TRBJ2-7, is GAGVSQSPSNKVTEKGKDVELRCDPISGHTALYWYRQSLGQGLEFLIYFQGNSAPDKSGLPSDRFSAERTGGSVSTLTIQRTQQEDSAVYLCASSPTPIREQYFGPGTRLTVT.

The chain joins TRBV7-2 to TRBJ1-5; 7 bases match TRBD1. The CDR3 sequence is 15 residues long. Trimming cost V 5 bases and J 2 bases; bases outside gene matches: 6. CDR1 SGHTA and CDR2 FQGNSA come from the germline V gene. The CDR3 DNA follows: TGTGCCAGCAGCCCCCAAGACAGGGGCAATCAGCCCCAGCATTTT. It yields the protein CASSPQDRGNQPQHF.

The chain links TRBV5-1 to TRBJ2-5; 7 bases fit TRBD2. V was clipped by 4 bases and J by 1 base; unmatched bases: 4. Looked up from germline, CDR1 is SGHRS and CDR2 is YFSETQ. This CDR3 spans 14 amino acids. CDR3 nucleotide sequence: TGCGCCAGCAGCCCGGGGGGTGCCCAAGAGACCCAGTACTTC. Protein sequence: CASSPGGAQETQYF. Full variable domain (remainder filled in from reference TRBV5-1 and TRBJ2-5): KAGVTQTPRYLIKTRGQQVTLSCSPISGHRSVSWYQQTPGQGLQFLFEYFSETQRNKGNFPGRFSGRQFSNSRSEMNVSTLELGDSALYLCASSPGGAQETQYFGPGTRLLVL.

The chain links TRBV6-5 to TRBJ2-7; D is perhaps TRBD1 (6 bases). The CDR3 sequence is 15 residues long. Trimming pared 5 bases from V and 2 bases from J, leaving 16 bases between. Germline lookup yields CDR1 MNHEY and CDR2 SVGAGI. In DNA form, the CDR3 reads TGTGCCAGCAGTAAACAGGGAGAAGGGGCCTACGAGCAGTACTTC. It is translated as CASSKQGEGAYEQYF.

The rearrangement joins TRBV11-1 to TRBJ1-4; TRBD1 matches at 7 bases. In germline, CDR1 is SGHAT, CDR2 FQDESV (reference sequence). J was trimmed by 7 bases and V by 5 bases; bases with no gene match: 10. This CDR3 is built from 15 residues. The CDR3, as DNA: TGTGCCAGCAGCCCTTACAGGGGCTTTAGTGAAAAACTGTTTTTT. The encoded protein is CASSPYRGFSEKLFF.

This chain joins TRBV24-1 and TRBJ1-1, with TRBD1 matching over 7 bases. The V and J ends lost 9 bases and 7 bases, in that order; junction bases with no gene match: 7. The CDR3 extends over 12 amino acids. Germline V gene data show CDR1 as KGHDR and CDR2 as SFDVKD. The CDR3 nucleotides are TGTGCCACCGGCGACAGGGCGGGTGAAGCTTTCTTT. Its translation is CATGDRAGEAFF.

The gene calls are TRBV4-1 and TRBJ2-1; 8 bases agree with TRBD2. The CDR3 contains 18 residues. Germline V lookup: CDR1 MGHRA, CDR2 YSYEKL. The junction had 12 bases not matched to a gene; V was cut back by 1 base and J by 4 bases. The CDR3 region has the DNA TGCGCCAGCAGCCAAGCCCTGGGAAAGCGGGGGTTGTACAATGAGCAGTTCTTC. Its protein product is CASSQALGKRGLYNEQFF.

This clone was seen more than once but under ten times. The chain recombines TRBV3-1 (or the pseudogene TRBV3-2) with TRBJ2-7; D is unresolved. Germline CDR1 and CDR2: LGHDT and YNNKEL (reference sequence). The V end lost 1 base, the J end lost 5 bases, and 12 bases lay between the germline ends. This CDR3 is 14 amino acids long. CDR3 region: CASSQVMGFHEQYF. CDR3 DNA sequence: TGTGCCAGCAGCCAAGTTATGGGTTTCCACGAGCAGTACTTC.

The rearrangement uses TRBV5-6 and TRBJ1-4; D unresolved. The CDR3 runs 14 residues. Trimming removed 0 bases at V and 2 bases at J, with 5 bases between. The V gene's germline CDR1 is SGHDT and CDR2 YYEEEE. CDR3 in amino acids: CASSLVGTNEKLFF. The DNA of the CDR3 is TGTGCCAGCAGCTTGGTGGGGACTAATGAAAAACTGTTTTTT.